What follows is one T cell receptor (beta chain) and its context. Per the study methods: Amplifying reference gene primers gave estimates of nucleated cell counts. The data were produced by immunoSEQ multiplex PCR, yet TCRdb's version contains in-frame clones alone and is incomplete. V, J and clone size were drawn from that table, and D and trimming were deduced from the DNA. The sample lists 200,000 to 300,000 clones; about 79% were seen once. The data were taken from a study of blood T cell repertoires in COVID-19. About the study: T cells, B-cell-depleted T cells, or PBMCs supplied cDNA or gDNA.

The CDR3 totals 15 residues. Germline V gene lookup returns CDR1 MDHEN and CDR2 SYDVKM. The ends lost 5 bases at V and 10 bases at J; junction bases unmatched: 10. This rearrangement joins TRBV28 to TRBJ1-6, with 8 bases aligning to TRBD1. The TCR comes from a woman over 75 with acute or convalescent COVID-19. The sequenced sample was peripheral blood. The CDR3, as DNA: TGTGCCAGCAGTCCTAGGGTAGGACAGGGATCACCCCTCCACTTT. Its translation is CASSPRVGQGSPLHF.